Following are 29 T cell receptor beta chains from one sample sequenced in a study of T cells after yellow fever vaccination (dated by TCRdb to the late 2010s). What the treatment or condition label conveys for this sample: live attenuated yellow fever vaccine strain. The protocol used for the library was 5' RACE. The listed sequencing device is Illumina HiSeq 2500. TCRdb took the public reads, trimmed them with fastp at Q25, ran MiXCR for clone calling and kept in-frame beta chains. Rows are combined by CDR3 protein, so each entry shows the most common genes and DNA. This sample has nearly 550,000 distinct CDR3 sequences in its table, and roughly 21% of those were observed once. The ten biggest clones cover roughly an eighth of the sample. The source was PBMCs, collected 15 days after the yellow fever booster vaccination. Every receptor here comes from a young man who received the YFV17D yellow fever vaccine.

This clonotype was found many times. The rearrangement joins TRBV7-9 to TRBJ1-1; weak D call: TRBD1 (5 bases). This CDR3 is built from 12 residues. V lost 3 bases to trimming and J lost 5 bases, with 7 bases between them. The germline CDR1 and CDR2 sequences are SEHNR and FQNEAQ (reference sequence). The CDR3 DNA sequence: TGTGCCAGCAGCTTCCCAGGGACTGAAGCTTTCTTT. Amino acid sequence: CASSFPGTEAFF.

J is TRBJ2-3 and V is TRBV20-1, with TRBD1 matching over 10 bases. Looked up from germline, CDR1 is DFQATT and CDR2 is SNEGSKA (reference sequence). Unmatched junction bases numbered 8, after V lost 6 bases and J lost 2 bases. The CDR3 sequence is 15 residues long. The CDR3 sequence: CSAKPGTGVTDTQYF. The CDR3 nucleotides read TGCAGTGCCAAACCCGGGACAGGGGTCACAGATACGCAGTATTTT.

The chain is built from TRBV12-3 or TRBV12-4 and TRBJ2-5; D tentatively fits TRBD1 or TRBD2 (6 bases each). Trimming removed 3 bases at V and 4 bases at J, with 12 bases between. The CDR3 sequence is 14 residues long. The CDR3 spells CASSFFGGRETQYF. The DNA of the CDR3 is TGTGCCAGCAGTTTCTTTGGGGGGCGAGAGACCCAGTACTTC.

The chain recombines TRBV12-3 or TRBV12-4 with TRBJ2-1; TRBD2 matches at 13 bases. After removal of 5 bases from V and 1 base from J, the junction contained 14 bases not matched to a gene. This CDR3 region has 20 residues. Written as DNA, the CDR3 is TGTGCCAGCAGTCCCCAATTCACTAGCGGGAGGGCCGGGTCCTACAATGAGCAGTTCTTC. Translating it yields CASSPQFTSGRAGSYNEQFF.

The chain has TRBV5-5 and TRBJ2-2; D unresolved. Germline CDR1 reads SGHKS; CDR2 reads YYEKEE (reference sequence). This CDR3 is built from 14 residues. Trimming shortened V by 1 base and J by 2 bases, and 6 bases separated the two germline ends. In DNA form, the CDR3 reads TGTGCCAGCAGCTTGATAGTAAACACCGGGGAGCTGTTTTTT. Translation gives CASSLIVNTGELFF.

This clonotype has more than one count but fewer than ten. V usage is TRBV12-3 or TRBV12-4 and J usage is TRBJ2-1; D gene unclear. V was pared by 3 bases and J by 2 bases, with 20 bases between. The CDR3 is 18 residues long. CDR3: CASSFERWSPEPYNEQFF. The CDR3, as DNA: TGTGCCAGCAGTTTCGAACGGTGGAGCCCGGAACCCTACAATGAGCAGTTCTTC.

J is TRBJ2-1 and V is TRBV7-7; D is possibly TRBD2 (6 bases). Germline CDR1 is SSHAT and CDR2 is FNYEAQ (reference sequence). The CDR3 consists of 14 residues. Between the trimmed V and J ends, which lost 1 base and 9 bases, there was a span of 13 bases. For the CDR3, the DNA is TGTGCCAGCAGCTTAGAGGCAGGGAGGAGTGAGCAGTTCTTC. Translating gives CASSLEAGRSEQFF. Variable domain in full (rest from reference TRBV7-7 and TRBJ2-1): GAGVSQSPRYKVTKRGQDVTLRCDPISSHATLYWYQQALGQGPEFLTYFNYEAQPDKSGLPSDRFSAERPEGSISTLTIQRTEQRDSAMYRCASSLEAGRSEQFFGPGTRLTVL.

This clonotype was counted only a few times. The CDR3 loop reads CASSLVPGALVMTQYF. The CDR3 bases are TGTGCCAGCAGCTTGGTCCCCGGAGCCCTCGTAATGACCCAGTACTTC. This sequence joins TRBV5-5 and TRBJ2-5; no definite D call. V shed 0 bases and J shed 7 bases, with 19 bases lying between them. Germline V gene sequence: CDR1 SGHKS, CDR2 YYEKEE (reference sequence). The CDR3 is made up of 16 amino acids. Full variable domain (outside the CDR3, taken from reference TRBV5-5 and TRBJ2-5): DAGVTQSPTHLIKTRGQQVTLRCSPISGHKSVSWYQQVLGQGPQFIFQYYEKEERGRGNFPDRFSARQFPNYSSELNVNALLLGDSALYLCASSLVPGALVMTQYFGPGTRLLVL.

This clonotype was counted a few times. The rearrangement joins TRBV27 to TRBJ2-3, with 10 bases fitting TRBD2. CDR1 is MNHEY, CDR2 SMNVEV, per germline (reference sequence). CDR3 length: 17 amino acids. J gave up 2 bases and V 3 bases, and 8 bases lay outside the gene matches. CDR3 bases: TGTGCCAGCAGTTTCCAAGCGGGAGGGCCTCTCACAGATACGCAGTATTTT. Encoded protein: CASSFQAGGPLTDTQYF.

This clonotype has a handful of counts. The chain joins TRBV7-2 to TRBJ2-7; 9 nucleotides line up with TRBD2. This CDR3 has 15 residues. The germline V gene encodes CDR1 SGHTA and CDR2 FQGNSA. J was trimmed by 0 bases and V by 5 bases; bases with no gene match: 5. The CDR3 coding sequence is TGTGCCAGCAGCACTCTTAGCGGGAGCTCCTACGAGCAGTACTTC. Amino acid sequence: CASSTLSGSSYEQYF.

The J gene is TRBJ1-5, the V gene TRBV3-1, with TRBD1 identical over 9 bases. The germline gives CDR1 LGHDT, CDR2 YNNKEL (reference sequence). V was clipped by 4 bases and J by 3 bases; unmatched bases: 4. CDR3 size: 15 residues. CDR3 sequence (DNA): TGTGCCAGCAGCCGGGACAGGGAAGACAATCAGCCCCAGCATTTT. This encodes CASSRDREDNQPQHF.

The gene calls are TRBV18 and TRBJ2-2, with D uncertain. This CDR3 has 12 amino acids. In germline, CDR1 is KGHSH, CDR2 LQKENI. Trimming took 3 bases from V and 6 from J, leaving 5 bases between them. In nucleotides, the CDR3 is TGTGCCAGCTCACCGGATTCCGGGGAGCTGTTTTTT. As protein: CASSPDSGELFF.

This rearrangement joins TRBV20-1 to TRBJ2-1, with 9 nucleotides matching TRBD2. Germline lookup yields CDR1 DFQATT and CDR2 SNEGSKA (reference sequence). The CDR3 covers 14 residues. J gave up 7 bases and V 6 bases, and 10 bases lay outside the gene matches. For the CDR3, the DNA is TGCAGTGCCCAGCTAGCGGGATCTAGGAATGAGCAGTTCTTC. Amino acid sequence: CSAQLAGSRNEQFF.

This clonotype was detected a few times. The chain joins TRBV30 to TRBJ2-1; possible D gene TRBD2, 5 bases. The V end lost 0 bases, the J end lost 5 bases, and 11 bases lay between the germline ends. Germline V gene data show CDR1 as GTSNPN and CDR2 as SVGIG (reference sequence). The CDR3 contains 14 residues. DNA for the CDR3: TGTGCCTGGAGTGTAGGATTTAGCGACAATGAGCAGTTCTTC. Translating it yields CAWSVGFSDNEQFF.

This clonotype was seen a handful of times. V usage is TRBV5-6 and J usage is TRBJ2-7; no firm D call. Trimming pared 1 base from V and 7 bases from J, leaving 9 bases between. CDR3 length: 12 residues. Germline V gene lookup returns CDR1 SGHDT and CDR2 YYEEEE. This chain's CDR3 is CASSLPAGEQYF. The CDR3 nucleotides read TGTGCCAGCAGCTTGCCAGCTGGAGAGCAGTACTTC.

As regards this clonotype: The conserved final phenylalanine or tryptophan is absent from the CDR3, which likely points to a read error. This chain connects TRBV20-1 to TRBJ2-5; D unresolved. Germline-derived CDR1 and CDR2 are DFQATT and SNEGSKA (reference sequence). Trimming shortened V by 2 bases and J by 0 bases, and 4 bases separated the two germline ends. The CDR3 is made up of 12 amino acids. CDR3 nucleotides: TGCAGTGCTAGACTCAACCAAGAGACCCAGTACTTA. This translates into CSARLNQETQYL.

The rearrangement uses TRBV12-3 or TRBV12-4 and TRBJ2-1; D remains ambiguous. This CDR3 is built from 15 residues. The V end lost 7 bases, the J end lost 5 bases, and 18 bases lay between the germline ends. In nucleotides, the CDR3 is TGTGCCAGCACTCTGGACGATCGTCTCCACAATGAGCAGTTCTTC. It specifies CASTLDDRLHNEQFF.

This clonotype was counted only a few times. The CDR3 coding sequence is TGCAGCGTTTTCAGGACGGGTGAAGAGACCCAGTACTTC. Protein: CSVFRTGEETQYF. This rearrangement joins TRBV29-1 to TRBJ2-5; D unclear. The V end lost 5 bases, the J end lost 3 bases, and 13 bases lay between the germline ends. This CDR3 region has 13 residues. Germline V gene sequence: CDR1 SQVTM, CDR2 ANQGSEA. The variable domain in full, with the rest retrieved from reference TRBV29-1 and TRBJ2-5, is SAVISQKPSRDICQRGTSLTIQCQVDSQVTMMFWYRQQPGQSLTLIATANQGSEATYESGFVIDKFPISRPNLTFSTLTVSNMSPEDSSIYLCSVFRTGEETQYFGPGTRLLVL.

CDR3 region: CASSVISGSEDTQYF. The CDR3 nucleotides are TGTGCCAGCAGTGTAATTAGCGGGAGTGAGGATACGCAGTATTTT. The chain joins TRBV6-1 to TRBJ2-3; 9 bases agree with TRBD2. This CDR3 spans 15 amino acids. Trimming removed 4 bases from V and 6 bases from J; junction bases left unmatched: 8. Germline V gene lookup returns CDR1 MNHNS and CDR2 SASEGT.

J is TRBJ2-2 and V is TRBV11-3, with TRBD2 matching over 7 bases. Losses at the gene ends were 2 bases for V and 6 bases for J; bases not matched to a gene: 3. From germline, CDR1 is SGHNT and CDR2 YENEEA. The CDR3 is 14 residues long. CDR3 loop: CASSLREGSGELFF. CDR3 DNA: TGTGCCAGCAGCTTAAGGGAGGGGTCCGGGGAGCTGTTTTTT.

This chain joins TRBV20-1 and TRBJ2-7; 13 bases are a match to TRBD2. Per the germline V gene, CDR1 is DFQATT and CDR2 is SNEGSKA (reference sequence). V lost 3 bases and J lost 7; bases outside the gene matches: 9. There are 15 residues in the CDR3. CDR3 sequence (DNA): TGCAGTGCTAGCGTGGGGACTAGCGGGATGGGGGAGCAGTACTTC. Protein sequence: CSASVGTSGMGEQYF.

The V call is TRBV7-6, the J call TRBJ2-3; D uncertain. Trimming cost V 1 base and J 2 bases, with 10 bases left between them. The germline V gene encodes CDR1 SGHVS and CDR2 FNYEAQ. The CDR3 runs to 15 residues. The CDR3: CASSLVVLNTDTQYF. CDR3 in DNA: TGTGCCAGCAGCTTAGTGGTACTTAACACAGATACGCAGTATTTT.

This clonotype has more than one count but fewer than ten. The V and J genes are TRBV15 and TRBJ2-1, with D perhaps TRBD2 (6 bases). CDR1 and CDR2 (germline): LNHNV, YYDKDF (reference sequence). The CDR3 has 15 residues. Trimming pared 4 bases from V and 7 bases from J, leaving 17 bases between. The CDR3 bases are TGTGCCACCAGCACCCCTGAGGGAGGAGGAAATGAGCAGTTCTTC. As protein: CATSTPEGGGNEQFF.

This sequence joins TRBV19 and TRBJ2-3; D uncertain. The CDR3 runs 15 residues. Germline-derived CDR1 and CDR2 are LNHDA and SQIVND (reference sequence). Trimming pared 7 bases from V and 1 base from J, leaving 15 bases between. CDR3 residues: CASTRLGTGTDTQYF. DNA for the CDR3: TGTGCCAGTACCCGACTGGGAACGGGCACAGATACGCAGTATTTT.

This chain joins TRBV10-1 and TRBJ2-7, with D possibly TRBD2 on 6 matching bases. This CDR3 has 16 amino acids. V lost 6 bases, J lost 2 bases, and 20 bases lay in between. Germline CDR1 WNHNN, CDR2 SYGVQD (reference sequence). CDR3 loop: CASRNLAGRPTYEQYF. The CDR3 coding sequence is TGCGCCAGCAGGAACCTCGCGGGGCGACCGACCTACGAGCAGTACTTC.

This sequence joins TRBV7-3 and TRBJ2-5; 9 bases line up with TRBD2. CDR1 and CDR2 from the germline V gene are SGHTA and FQGTGA. The CDR3 contains 15 residues. J gave up 4 bases and V 3 bases, and 6 bases lay outside the gene matches. The CDR3 sequence: CASSLQAGGPETQYF. The DNA for the CDR3 is TGTGCCAGCAGCTTGCAGGCGGGAGGGCCAGAGACCCAGTACTTC.

The DNA of the CDR3 is TGTGCCAGTAGTAAAGAGTCGGGGGAAAATGAGCAGTTCTTC. It is translated as CASSKESGENEQFF. V and J are TRBV19 and TRBJ2-1, with D possibly TRBD2 on 6 matching bases. Deletions cut 4 bases from V and 7 bases from J, with 14 bases between. Looked up from germline, CDR1 is LNHDA and CDR2 is SQIVND (reference sequence). The CDR3 is 14 residues long.

The rearrangement joins TRBV27 to TRBJ2-1; 7 bases map to TRBD1. V shed 5 bases and J 8 bases; nucleotides not matched to a gene: 6. Germline loops: CDR1 MNHEY, CDR2 SMNVEV (reference sequence). CDR3 length: 13 amino acids. The CDR3 coding sequence is TGTGCCAGCAGTACCAGACAGGGTTATGAGCAGTTCTTC. It is translated as CASSTRQGYEQFF.

This clonotype was found a few times. This rearrangement joins TRBV7-2 to TRBJ2-1; D ambiguous. V was cut by 0 bases and J by 12 bases, with 9 bases left in between. The CDR3 has 12 residues. Germline V CDR1 and CDR2: SGHTA, FQGNSA. The CDR3 loop reads CASSLAHLGQFF. CDR3 nucleotides: TGTGCCAGCAGCTTAGCGCACCTTGGGCAGTTCTTC.